This T cell receptor (beta chain) was observed in a study of blood T cell repertoires in COVID-19. At the level of the study: Recovery among Cohort 3 donors was established by two negative PCRs, clearance, or symptom resolution.

The length of the CDR3 is 15 residues. J was trimmed by 5 bases and V by 1 base; bases with no gene match: 5. The germline V gene encodes CDR1 SGHVS and CDR2 FQNEAQ. Study processing details: Amplification from reference gene primers served as the basis for estimated nucleated cell counts. Sequencing was performed with immunoSEQ multiplex PCR; in TCRdb, only in-frame clones are kept and a portion is missing. That table furnishes V, J and clone size, whereas the DNA furnished D and trimming. The table has around 290,000 clones, around 89% seen once. This sequence was found in a woman aged 60 to 75 in a cohort exposed to, infected with or recovered from COVID-19 (not recorded which). The rearrangement joins TRBV7-8 to TRBJ1-5; 7 nucleotides match TRBD1. What was sequenced was PBMCs or T cells enriched from blood (not recorded which). In DNA, the CDR3 is TGTGCCAGCAGCTTAGTAGGGGGCGTCGATCAGCCCCAGCATTTT. Translated, it gives CASSLVGGVDQPQHF.